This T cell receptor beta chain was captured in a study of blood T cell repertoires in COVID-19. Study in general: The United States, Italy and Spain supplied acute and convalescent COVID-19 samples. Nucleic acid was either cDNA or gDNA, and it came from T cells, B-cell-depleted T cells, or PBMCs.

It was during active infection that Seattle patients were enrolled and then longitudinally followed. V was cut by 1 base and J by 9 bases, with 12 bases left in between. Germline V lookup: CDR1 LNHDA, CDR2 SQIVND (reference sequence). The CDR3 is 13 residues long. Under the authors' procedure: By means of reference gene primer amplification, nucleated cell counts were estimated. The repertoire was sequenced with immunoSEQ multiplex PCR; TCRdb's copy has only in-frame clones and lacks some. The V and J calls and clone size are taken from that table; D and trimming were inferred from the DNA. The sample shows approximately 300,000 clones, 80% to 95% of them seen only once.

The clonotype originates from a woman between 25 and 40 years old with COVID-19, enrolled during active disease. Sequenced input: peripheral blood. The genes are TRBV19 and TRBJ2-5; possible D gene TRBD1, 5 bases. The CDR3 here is CASSIGRETSQYF. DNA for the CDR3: TGTGCCAGTAGTATAGGCAGGGAAACGTCCCAGTACTTC.